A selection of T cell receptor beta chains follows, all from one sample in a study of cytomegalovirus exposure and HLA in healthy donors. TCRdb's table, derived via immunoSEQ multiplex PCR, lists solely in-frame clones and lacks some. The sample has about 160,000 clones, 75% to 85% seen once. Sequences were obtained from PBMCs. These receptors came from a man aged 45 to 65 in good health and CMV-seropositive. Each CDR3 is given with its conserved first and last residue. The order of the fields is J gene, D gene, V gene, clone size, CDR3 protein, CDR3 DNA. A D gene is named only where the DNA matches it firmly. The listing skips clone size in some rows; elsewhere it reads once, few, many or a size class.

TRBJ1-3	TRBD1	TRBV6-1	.	CASSEGQGIGNTIYF	TGTGCCAGCAGTGAGGGACAGGGGATCGGAAACACCATATATTTT
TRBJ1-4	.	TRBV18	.	CASSPNREKLFF	TGTGCCAGCTCACCCAACAGGGAAAAACTGTTTTTT
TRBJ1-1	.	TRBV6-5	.	CASSYSYRDTEAFF	TGTGCCAGCAGTTACTCGTACAGGGACACTGAAGCTTTCTTT
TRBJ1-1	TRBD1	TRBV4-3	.	CASSQGSGTGDTEAFF	TGCGCCAGCAGCCAGGGGTCCGGGACAGGGGACACTGAAGCTTTCTTT
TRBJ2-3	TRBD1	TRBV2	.	CASSYRGIADTQYF	TGTGCCAGCAGTTACAGGGGGATAGCAGATACGCAGTATTTT
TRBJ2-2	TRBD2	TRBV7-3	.	CASSLAGGVTGELFF	TGTGCCAGCAGCTTAGCGGGAGGGGTCACCGGGGAGCTGTTTTTT
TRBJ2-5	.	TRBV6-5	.	CASRSPTGEYF	TGTGCCAGCAGGTCCCCGACCGGGGAGTACTTC
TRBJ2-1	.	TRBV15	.	CATSQRQGGNEQFF	TGTGCCACCAGCCAGAGGCAGGGGGGAAATGAGCAGTTCTTC
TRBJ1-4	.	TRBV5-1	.	CASSLRGAEKLFF	TGCGCCAGCAGCTTGCGCGGGGCCGAAAAACTGTTTTTT
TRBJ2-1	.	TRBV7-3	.	CASSPDPARSYNEQFF	TGTGCCAGCAGCCCCGACCCTGCGCGGTCCTACAATGAGCAGTTCTTC
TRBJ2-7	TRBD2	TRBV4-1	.	CASSQPGLATYEQYF	TGCGCCAGCAGCCAGCCCGGACTAGCGACCTACGAGCAGTACTTC
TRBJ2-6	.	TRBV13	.	CASNSNSGANVLTF	TGTGCCAGCAACAGTAACTCTGGGGCCAACGTCCTGACTTTC
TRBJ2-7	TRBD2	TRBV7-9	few	CASSFQGLAGQYEQYF	TGTGCCAGCAGCTTCCAGGGACTAGCGGGACAATACGAGCAGTACTTC